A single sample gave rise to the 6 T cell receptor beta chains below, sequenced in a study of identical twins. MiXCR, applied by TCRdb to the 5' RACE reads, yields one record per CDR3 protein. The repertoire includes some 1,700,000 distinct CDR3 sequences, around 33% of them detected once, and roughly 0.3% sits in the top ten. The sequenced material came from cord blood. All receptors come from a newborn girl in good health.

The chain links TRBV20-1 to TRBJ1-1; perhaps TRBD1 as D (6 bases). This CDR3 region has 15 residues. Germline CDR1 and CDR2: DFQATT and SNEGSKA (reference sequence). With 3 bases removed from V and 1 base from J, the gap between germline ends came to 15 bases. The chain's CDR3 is CSARGLQGGNTEAFF. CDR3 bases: TGCAGTGCTAGGGGCCTACAAGGGGGGAACACTGAAGCTTTCTTT.

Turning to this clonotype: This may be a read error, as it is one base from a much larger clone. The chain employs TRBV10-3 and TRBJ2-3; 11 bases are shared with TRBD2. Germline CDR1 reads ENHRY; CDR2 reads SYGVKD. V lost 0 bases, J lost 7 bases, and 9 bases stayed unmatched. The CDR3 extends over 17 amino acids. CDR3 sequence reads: CAISESGVTSGDYTQYF. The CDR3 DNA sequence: TGTGCCATCAGTGAGTCCGGCGTGACTAGCGGGGATTATACGCAGTATTTT.

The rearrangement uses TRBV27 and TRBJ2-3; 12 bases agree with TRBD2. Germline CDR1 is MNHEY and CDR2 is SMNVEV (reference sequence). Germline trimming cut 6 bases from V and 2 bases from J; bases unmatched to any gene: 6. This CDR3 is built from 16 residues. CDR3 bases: TGTGCCAGCAGGCTCGCTAGCGGGAGGGTCACAGATACGCAGTATTTT. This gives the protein CASRLASGRVTDTQYF.

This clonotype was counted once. The DNA of the CDR3 is TGCAGCGTTGCGGGGAGAGATACGCAGTATTTT. Protein: CSVAGRDTQYF. V usage is TRBV29-1 and J usage is TRBJ2-3; a possible D gene is TRBD2 (5 bases). Germline V gives CDR1 SQVTM, CDR2 ANQGSEA. The CDR3 totals 11 residues. V dropped 4 bases and J dropped 5 bases, with 7 bases sitting between them.

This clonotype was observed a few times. CDR3 sequence (DNA): TGCAGTGCTGGGGGGACTAATAATTCACCCCTCCACTTT. This encodes CSAGGTNNSPLHF. The chain recombines TRBV20-1 with TRBJ1-6; maybe TRBD1 (5 bases). The germline V gene has CDR1 DFQATT and CDR2 SNEGSKA (reference sequence). There are 13 residues in the CDR3. V lost 5 bases to trimming and J lost 5 bases, with 10 bases between them.

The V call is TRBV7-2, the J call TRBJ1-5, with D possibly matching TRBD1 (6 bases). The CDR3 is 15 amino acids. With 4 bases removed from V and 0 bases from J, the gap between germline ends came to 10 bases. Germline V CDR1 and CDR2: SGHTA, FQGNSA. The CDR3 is CASSCRQDSNQPQHF. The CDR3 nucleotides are TGTGCCAGCAGCTGTCGACAGGATAGCAATCAGCCCCAGCATTTT.